The rows below give T cell receptor beta chains drawn from one sample of a study of monozygotic twins with inflammatory bowel disease. TCRdb re-called the 5' RACE reads; one entry per CDR3 protein, DNA not given. This sample's table has approximately 160,000 distinct CDR3 sequences. Sequenced: blood. These receptors came from a human donor with ulcerative colitis or Crohn's disease, or a healthy co-twin of an affected twin (not recorded which). CDR3s include the opening cysteine and the closing phenylalanine or tryptophan.

CASSQDPALRETQYF	TRBJ2-5	TRBV4-3
CAGSGVQETQYF	TRBJ2-5	TRBV7-8
CASSPGLAGNIQYF	TRBJ2-4	TRBV2
CASSPDTGELFF	TRBJ2-2	TRBV12-3/TRBV12-4
CATGQGTDTQYF	TRBJ2-3	TRBV28
CSASPGLAALSMGDEQFF	TRBJ2-1	TRBV20-1
CASSLDNYGYTF	TRBJ1-2	TRBV5-1
CSVGWRAGTEAFF	TRBJ1-1	TRBV29-1
CASSSTSRGPNLAYGYTF	TRBJ1-2	TRBV11-1
CSALAGGHNEQFF	TRBJ2-1	TRBV20-1
CASSLVASRNTGELFF	TRBJ2-2	TRBV7-2
CASSLRLAENNEQFF	TRBJ2-1	TRBV7-8
CATSAPGVAGAYNEQFF	TRBJ2-1	TRBV24-1
CASSLITDTQYF	TRBJ2-3	TRBV9
CSVAGTGTSGANVLTF	TRBJ2-6	TRBV29-1
CATSRALSLAEAFF	TRBJ1-1	TRBV15
CASSLNAGESHEQYF	TRBJ2-7	TRBV5-1
CASSSPRAKNIQYF	TRBJ2-4	TRBV27
CASTRDFGRSEQYF	TRBJ2-7	TRBV27
CASRIGGSRGYTF	TRBJ1-2	TRBV27
CASSLAGGVRYNEQFF	TRBJ2-1	TRBV11-2
CASSLGGQGRLKYF	TRBJ2-5	TRBV12-3/TRBV12-4
CATSLSRGLQPQHF	TRBJ1-5	TRBV15
CASSQKPGLNYGYTF	TRBJ1-2	TRBV3-1